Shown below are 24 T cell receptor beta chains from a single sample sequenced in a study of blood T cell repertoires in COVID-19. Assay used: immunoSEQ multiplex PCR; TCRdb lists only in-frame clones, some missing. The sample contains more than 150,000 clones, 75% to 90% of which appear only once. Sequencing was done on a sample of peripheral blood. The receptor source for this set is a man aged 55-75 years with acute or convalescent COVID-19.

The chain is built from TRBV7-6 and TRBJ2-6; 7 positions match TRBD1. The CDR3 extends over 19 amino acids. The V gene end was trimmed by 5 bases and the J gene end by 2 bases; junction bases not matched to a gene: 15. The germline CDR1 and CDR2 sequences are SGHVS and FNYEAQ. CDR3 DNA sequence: TGTGCCAGCAGCCCCTTTCAGGCAGGGGGTCCACCTGGGGCCAACGTCCTGACTTTC. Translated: CASSPFQAGGPPGANVLTF.

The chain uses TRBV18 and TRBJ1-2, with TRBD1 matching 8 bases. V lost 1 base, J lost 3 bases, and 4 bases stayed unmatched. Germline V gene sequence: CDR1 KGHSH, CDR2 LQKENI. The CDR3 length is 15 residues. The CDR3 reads CASSPRQGRDYGYTF. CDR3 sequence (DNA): TGTGCCAGCTCACCACGACAGGGGCGGGACTATGGCTACACCTTC.

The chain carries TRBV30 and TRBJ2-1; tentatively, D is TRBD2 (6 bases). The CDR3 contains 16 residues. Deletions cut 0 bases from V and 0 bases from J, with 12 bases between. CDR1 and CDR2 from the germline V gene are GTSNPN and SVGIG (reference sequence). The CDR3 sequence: CAWSVWGGSSYNEQFF. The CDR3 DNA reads TGTGCCTGGAGTGTATGGGGAGGCAGCTCCTACAATGAGCAGTTCTTC.

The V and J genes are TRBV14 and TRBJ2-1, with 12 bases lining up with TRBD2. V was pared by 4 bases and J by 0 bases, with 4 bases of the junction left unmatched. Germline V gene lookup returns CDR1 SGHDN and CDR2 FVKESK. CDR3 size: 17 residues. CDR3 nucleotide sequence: TGTGCCAGCAGCCTCCGACTAGCGGGGGCCTCCTACAATGAGCAGTTCTTC. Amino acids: CASSLRLAGASYNEQFF.

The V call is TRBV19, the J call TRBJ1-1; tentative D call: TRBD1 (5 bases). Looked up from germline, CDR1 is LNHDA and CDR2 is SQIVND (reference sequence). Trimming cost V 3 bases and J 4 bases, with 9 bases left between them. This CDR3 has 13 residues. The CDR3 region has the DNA TGTGCCAGTAGTATGGGACTGAGCACTGAAGCTTTCTTT. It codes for CASSMGLSTEAFF.

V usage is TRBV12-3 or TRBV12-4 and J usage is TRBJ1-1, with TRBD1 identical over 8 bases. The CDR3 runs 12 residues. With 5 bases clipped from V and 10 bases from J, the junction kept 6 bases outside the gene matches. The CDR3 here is CASSRGQGGAFF. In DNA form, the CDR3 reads TGTGCCAGCAGTCGAGGACAGGGAGGAGCTTTCTTT.

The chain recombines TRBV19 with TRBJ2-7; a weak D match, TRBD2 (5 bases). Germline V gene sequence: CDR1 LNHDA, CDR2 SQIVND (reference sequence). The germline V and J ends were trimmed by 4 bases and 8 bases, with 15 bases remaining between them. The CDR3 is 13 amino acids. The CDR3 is CASSTPTSGKQYF. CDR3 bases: TGTGCCAGTAGTACCCCCACATCGGGGAAGCAGTACTTC.

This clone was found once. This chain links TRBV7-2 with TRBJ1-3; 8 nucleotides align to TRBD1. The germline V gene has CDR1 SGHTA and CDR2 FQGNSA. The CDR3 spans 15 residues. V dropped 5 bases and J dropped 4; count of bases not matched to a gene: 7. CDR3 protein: CASSPRQGIGNTIYF. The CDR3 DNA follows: TGTGCCAGCAGCCCCCGACAGGGGATAGGAAACACCATATATTTT.

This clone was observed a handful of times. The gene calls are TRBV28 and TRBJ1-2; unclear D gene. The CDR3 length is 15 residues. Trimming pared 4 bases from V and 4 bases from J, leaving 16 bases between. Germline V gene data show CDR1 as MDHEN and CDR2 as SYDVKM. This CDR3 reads CASSSDFTLLYGYTF. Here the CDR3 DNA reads TGTGCCAGCAGTTCCGATTTCACTTTACTCTATGGCTACACCTTC.

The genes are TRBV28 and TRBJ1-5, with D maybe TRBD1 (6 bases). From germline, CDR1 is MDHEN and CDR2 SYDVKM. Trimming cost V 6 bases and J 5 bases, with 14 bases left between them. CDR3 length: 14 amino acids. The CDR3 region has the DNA TGTGCCAGCAGCCGCAGGGGAGGGGATCAGCCCCAGCATTTT. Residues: CASSRRGGDQPQHF.

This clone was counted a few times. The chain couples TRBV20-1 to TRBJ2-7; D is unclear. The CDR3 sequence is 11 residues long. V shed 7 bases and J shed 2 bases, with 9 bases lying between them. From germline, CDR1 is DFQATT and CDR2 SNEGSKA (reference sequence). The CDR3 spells CSGVGAYEQYF. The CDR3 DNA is TGCAGTGGAGTTGGAGCCTACGAGCAGTACTTC.

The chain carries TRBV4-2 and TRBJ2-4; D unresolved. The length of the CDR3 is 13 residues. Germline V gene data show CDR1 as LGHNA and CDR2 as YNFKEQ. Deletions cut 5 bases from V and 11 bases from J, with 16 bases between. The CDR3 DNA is TGTGCCAGCAGCGACACCCTCCAGACGGTTCAGTACTTC. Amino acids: CASSDTLQTVQYF.

CDR3 nucleotides: TGTGCCAGCAGTTTACTGGCAGGGCAAGGGAACACTGAAGCTTTCTTT. Amino acids: CASSLLAGQGNTEAFF. V and J are TRBV28 and TRBJ1-1; tentative D call: TRBD1 (5 bases). The length of the CDR3 is 16 residues. V shed 2 bases and J shed 1 base, with 14 bases lying between them. Germline V gene lookup returns CDR1 MDHEN and CDR2 SYDVKM. Filled out from reference TRBV28 and TRBJ1-1, the complete variable domain reads DVKVTQSSRYLVKRTGEKVFLECVQDMDHENMFWYRQDPGLGLRLIYFSYDVKMKEKGDIPEGYSVSREKKERFSLILESASTNQTSMYLCASSLLAGQGNTEAFFGQGTRLTVV.

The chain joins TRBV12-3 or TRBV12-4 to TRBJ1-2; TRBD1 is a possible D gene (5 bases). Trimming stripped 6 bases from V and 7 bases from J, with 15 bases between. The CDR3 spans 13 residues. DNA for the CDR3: TGTGCCAGCAGCCCCCCAGGGAAGGGTGGCTACACCTTC. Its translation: CASSPPGKGGYTF.

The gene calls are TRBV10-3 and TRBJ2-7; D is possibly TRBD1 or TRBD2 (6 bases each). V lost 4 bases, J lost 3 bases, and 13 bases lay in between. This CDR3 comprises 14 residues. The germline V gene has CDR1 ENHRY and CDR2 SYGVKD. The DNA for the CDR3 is TGTGCCATCAGTGCGTCGGGGGCGAACTACGAGCAGTACTTC. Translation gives CAISASGANYEQYF.

The CDR3 loop reads CASRRGVYEQYF. The CDR3, as DNA: TGTGCCAGTCGGCGTGGAGTCTACGAGCAGTACTTC. The chain combines TRBV12-3 or TRBV12-4 with TRBJ2-7; D is unclear. The CDR3 is made up of 12 amino acids. V shed 9 bases and J shed 3 bases, with 12 bases lying between them.

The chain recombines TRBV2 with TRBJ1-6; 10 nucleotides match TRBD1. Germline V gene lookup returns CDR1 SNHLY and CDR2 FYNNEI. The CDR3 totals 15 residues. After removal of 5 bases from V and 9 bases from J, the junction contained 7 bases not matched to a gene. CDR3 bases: TGTGCCAGCAGTATGGACAGGGGGTACGGTTCACCCCTCCACTTT. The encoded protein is CASSMDRGYGSPLHF.

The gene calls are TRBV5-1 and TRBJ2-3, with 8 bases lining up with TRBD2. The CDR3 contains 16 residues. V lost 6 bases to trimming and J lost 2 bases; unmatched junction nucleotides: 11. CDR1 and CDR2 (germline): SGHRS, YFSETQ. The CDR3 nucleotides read TGCGCCAGCAAGTCTGGCGGGGGGCAAGCCACAGATACGCAGTATTTT. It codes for CASKSGGGQATDTQYF.

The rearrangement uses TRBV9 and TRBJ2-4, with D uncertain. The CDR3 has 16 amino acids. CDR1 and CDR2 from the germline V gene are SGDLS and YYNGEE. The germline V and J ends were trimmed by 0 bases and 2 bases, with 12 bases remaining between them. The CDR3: CASSVGSDKSKNIQYF. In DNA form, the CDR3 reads TGTGCCAGCAGCGTAGGGAGTGATAAATCCAAAAACATTCAGTACTTC.

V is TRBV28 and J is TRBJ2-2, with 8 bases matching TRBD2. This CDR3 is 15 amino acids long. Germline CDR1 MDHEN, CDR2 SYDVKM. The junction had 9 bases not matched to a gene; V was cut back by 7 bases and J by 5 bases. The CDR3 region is CASTSGAGGTGELFF. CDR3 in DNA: TGTGCCAGCACCTCGGGGGCGGGAGGTACCGGGGAGCTGTTTTTT.

CDR3: CASSLQRGPQDTQYF. CDR3 coding DNA: TGTGCCAGCAGCCTCCAGCGGGGACCACAGGATACGCAGTATTTT. The rearrangement links TRBV3-1 (or the pseudogene TRBV3-2) to TRBJ2-3, with 7 bases matching TRBD2. CDR1 and CDR2 (germline): LGHDT, YNNKEL (reference sequence). The CDR3 sequence is 15 residues long. The ends lost 4 bases at V and 6 bases at J; junction bases unmatched: 10.

The CDR3 bases are TGTGCCAGCAGTTTTGGGACTACCGATGAGCAGTTCTTC. Protein: CASSFGTTDEQFF. The V and J genes are TRBV7-3 and TRBJ2-1; TRBD2 matches 7 bases. CDR1 SGHTA and CDR2 FQGTGA come from the germline V gene. J lost 8 bases, V lost 6 bases, and 7 bases had no gene match. This CDR3 region has 13 residues.

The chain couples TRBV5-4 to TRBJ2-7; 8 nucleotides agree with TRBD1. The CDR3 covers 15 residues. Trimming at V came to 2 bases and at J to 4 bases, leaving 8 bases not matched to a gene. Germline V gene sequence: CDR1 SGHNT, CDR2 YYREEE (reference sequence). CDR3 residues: CASSLDRGRRYEQYF. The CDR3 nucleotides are TGTGCCAGCAGCTTAGACAGGGGAAGGCGGTACGAGCAGTACTTC.

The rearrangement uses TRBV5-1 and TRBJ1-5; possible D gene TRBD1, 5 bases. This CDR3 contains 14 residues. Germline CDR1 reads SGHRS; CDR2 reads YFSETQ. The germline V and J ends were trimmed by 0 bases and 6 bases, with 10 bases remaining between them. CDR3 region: CASSLAVGGQPQHF. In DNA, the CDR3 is TGCGCCAGCAGCTTGGCCGTCGGGGGTCAGCCCCAGCATTTT.